This TCR beta chain is drawn from a study of blood T cell repertoires in COVID-19. In its sample, this clone was seen a few times. Germline loops: CDR1 SNHLY, CDR2 FYNNEI. J lost 1 base, V lost 4 bases, and 2 bases had no gene match. The CDR3 contains 14 residues. Authors' data handling: Reference gene primer amplification gave estimated nucleated cell counts. Only in-frame clones appear in the TCRdb table, and some are missing; sequencing was by immunoSEQ multiplex PCR. V and J calls and clone size follow that table, whereas D and trimming were derived from the DNA. The sample comprises hundreds of thousands of clones, about 89% of which are singletons, and under 2% rests with the top ten.

The V call is TRBV2, the J call TRBJ1-1; TRBD1 agrees at 8 bases. This sequence was found in a woman aged 55-69 years who had recovered from COVID-19. Sequenced: peripheral blood. Written as DNA, the CDR3 is TGTGCCAGCAGTGGACAGGGGCGGAACACTGAAGCTTTCTTT. Translation: CASSGQGRNTEAFF.